One sample yielded the 18 T cell receptor beta chains listed below, sequenced in a study of blood T cell repertoires in COVID-19. This table comes from immunoSEQ multiplex PCR, and its TCRdb copy is limited to in-frame clones, with some not included. The sample holds around 250,000 clones, 90% to 95% seen once. Sequences were obtained from PBMCs or T cells enriched from blood (not recorded which). The origin of the receptors is a human donor in a cohort exposed to, infected with or recovered from COVID-19 (not recorded which). The donor label of this sample is uncertain.

The chain carries TRBV6-5 and TRBJ2-3, with a possible D match to TRBD2 (6 bases). CDR3 length: 15 residues. Trimming shortened V by 2 bases and J by 6 bases, and 15 bases separated the two germline ends. Germline V gives CDR1 MNHEY, CDR2 SVGAGI. The DNA for the CDR3 is TGTGCCAGCAGTTACACCGGGGGAGGTTTGGATACGCAGTATTTT. Its protein is CASSYTGGGLDTQYF.

The chain combines TRBV7-9 with TRBJ2-3, with 10 bases aligning to TRBD2. This CDR3 has 14 amino acids. Germline V CDR1 and CDR2: SEHNR, FQNEAQ (reference sequence). Unmatched junction bases numbered 1, after V lost 2 bases and J lost 5 bases. This chain's CDR3 is CASSLTSGEDTQYF. The DNA for the CDR3 is TGTGCCAGCAGCTTAACTAGCGGGGAAGATACGCAGTATTTT.

This chain links TRBV6-5 with TRBJ2-7, with a weak D call TRBD1 (6 bases). The CDR3 length is 15 residues. Trimming pared 0 bases from V and 4 bases from J, leaving 13 bases between. The germline V gene has CDR1 MNHEY and CDR2 SVGAGI. This chain's CDR3 is CASSYSRRTDYEQYF. The DNA of the CDR3 is TGTGCCAGCAGTTACTCGAGAAGGACAGATTACGAGCAGTACTTC.

V and J are TRBV20-1 and TRBJ1-1; 7 nucleotides line up with TRBD1. With V trimmed by 3 bases and J by 0 bases, 7 bases remained unmatched. Germline V lookup: CDR1 DFQATT, CDR2 SNEGSKA (reference sequence). This CDR3 has 15 amino acids. The CDR3, as DNA: TGCAGTGCTAGTGAGACAGGGCTCATGAACACTGAAGCTTTCTTT. It translates to CSASETGLMNTEAFF.

The gene calls are TRBV5-8 and TRBJ1-1; D uncertain. This CDR3 is built from 18 residues. The ends were cut back, 3 bases at V and 1 base at J, with 22 bases in the middle. Germline V gene data show CDR1 as SGHTS and CDR2 as YDEGEE. The CDR3 protein is CASSYPDYQTHRNTEAFF. Here the CDR3 DNA reads TGTGCCAGCAGCTACCCTGATTACCAAACACATCGGAACACTGAAGCTTTCTTT.

The CDR3 bases are TGTGCCAGCAGCGTCCAGGGGGCGAACTATGGCTACACCTTC. Its protein is CASSVQGANYGYTF. The rearrangement joins TRBV9 to TRBJ1-2, with 8 bases identical to TRBD1. Germline V gene lookup returns CDR1 SGDLS and CDR2 YYNGEE. J lost 2 bases, V lost 2 bases, and 2 bases had no gene match. The CDR3 spans 14 residues.

V is TRBV30 and J is TRBJ1-2; D is perhaps TRBD1 (6 bases). The ends were cut back, 0 bases at V and 6 bases at J, with 14 bases in the middle. The CDR3 consists of 14 residues. Looked up from germline, CDR1 is GTSNPN and CDR2 is SVGIG (reference sequence). This chain's CDR3 is CAWSVRLGGHGYTF. CDR3 nucleotides: TGTGCCTGGAGTGTCAGGTTGGGGGGGCATGGCTACACCTTC.

This chain links TRBV4-2 with TRBJ2-7, with 8 bases fitting TRBD1. CDR1 is LGHNA and CDR2 is YNFKEQ in the germline V gene. The CDR3 has 13 residues. Trimming at V came to 5 bases and at J to 5 bases, leaving 5 bases not matched to a gene. The CDR3 coding sequence is TGTGCCAGCAGCGGACAGGGATCCCACGAGCAGTACTTC. It yields the protein CASSGQGSHEQYF.

V is TRBV27 and J is TRBJ2-7, with 12 bases fitting TRBD1. This CDR3 comprises 15 residues. Per germline, CDR1 MNHEY and CDR2 SMNVEV (reference sequence). V lost 5 bases and J lost 0; bases outside the gene matches: 2. This CDR3 is CASSLGQGASYEQYF. CDR3 DNA: TGTGCCAGCAGTCTGGGACAGGGGGCCTCCTACGAGCAGTACTTC.

This clone appeared once. V usage is TRBV5-8 and J usage is TRBJ1-5, with TRBD1 matching 7 bases. V shed 1 base, J shed 1 base, and the junction held 2 bases outside the gene matches. The germline CDR1 and CDR2 sequences are SGHTS and YDEGEE. This CDR3 has 15 amino acids. CDR3 in amino acids: CASSLYRGSNQPQHF. DNA for the CDR3: TGTGCCAGCAGCTTGTACAGGGGCAGCAATCAGCCCCAGCATTTT. Supplemented by reference TRBV5-8 and TRBJ1-5, the full variable domain reads EAGVTQSPTHLIKTRGQQATLRCSPISGHTSVYWYQQALGLGLQFLLWYDEGEERNRGNFPPRFSGRQFPNYSSELNVNALELEDSALYLCASSLYRGSNQPQHFGDGTRLSIL.

Concerning this clone: Other DNA sequences in this specimen translate into the identical CDR3. V and J are TRBV12-3 or TRBV12-4 and TRBJ2-7; 8 bases map to TRBD1. V was clipped by 5 bases and J by 3 bases; unmatched bases: 3. This CDR3 has 13 residues. The CDR3: CASSPGQGYEQYF. The CDR3 DNA sequence: TGTGCCAGCAGTCCTGGACAGGGCTACGAGCAGTACTTC.

This clone was picked up a small number of times. The rearrangement links TRBV10-2 to TRBJ2-3, with a weak D call TRBD2 (7 bases). This CDR3 comprises 12 residues. CDR1 WSHSY and CDR2 SAAADI come from the germline V gene. With 8 bases removed from V and 5 bases from J, the gap between germline ends came to 11 bases. The CDR3, as DNA: TGCGCCAGCGGGGGGGCGGGAGATACGCAGTATTTT. This sequence encodes CASGGAGDTQYF.

The V call is TRBV5-5, the J call TRBJ2-3; unclear D gene. The V gene lost 0 bases and the J gene lost 0 bases, with 8 bases spanning the gap. The CDR3 sequence is 15 residues long. The germline gives CDR1 SGHKS, CDR2 YYEKEE (reference sequence). CDR3 nucleotides: TGTGCCAGCAGCTTGGAGTGGCGGAGCACAGATACGCAGTATTTT. Protein sequence: CASSLEWRSTDTQYF.

This sequence joins TRBV5-1 and TRBJ1-4; 10 bases align to TRBD1. Germline CDR1 and CDR2: SGHRS and YFSETQ. The ends lost 2 bases at V and 7 bases at J; junction bases unmatched: 5. The CDR3 loop spans 15 amino acids. As DNA, the CDR3 is TGCGCCAGCAGCTTTAGACAGGGGGCTGGTGAAAAACTGTTTTTT. It specifies CASSFRQGAGEKLFF.

The chain employs TRBV21-1 and TRBJ1-2; the table's D gene call, TRBD1, was not cross checked with the DNA. TRBV21-1 is a pseudogene locus. The CDR3 contains 12 residues. The CDR3 is CASTGGYYGYTF. The CDR3, as DNA: TGTGCCAGCACAGGGGGATACTATGGCTACACCTTC.

The J gene is TRBJ2-5, the V gene TRBV4-1, with 7 bases that match TRBD2. Germline trimming cut 4 bases from V and 5 bases from J; bases unmatched to any gene: 4. The CDR3 consists of 13 residues. Germline V gene lookup returns CDR1 MGHRA and CDR2 YSYEKL. CDR3 DNA sequence: TGCGCCAGCAGCCTGGGACTATTTGAGACCCAGTACTTC. It is translated as CASSLGLFETQYF.

J is TRBJ1-1 and V is TRBV7-2, with D tentatively TRBD1 (5 bases). The V end lost 2 bases, the J end lost 9 bases, and 13 bases lay between the germline ends. The length of the CDR3 is 13 residues. CDR1 is SGHTA, CDR2 FQGNSA, per germline. The CDR3 region is CASSLPRDTKAFF. CDR3 bases: TGTGCCAGCAGCTTACCCAGGGATACCAAAGCTTTCTTT. Combining the CDR3 with reference TRBV7-2 and TRBJ1-1 gives the whole variable domain GAGVSQSPSNKVTEKGKDVELRCDPISGHTALYWYRQSLGQGLEFLIYFQGNSAPDKSGLPSDRFSAERTGGSVSTLTIQRTQQEDSAVYLCASSLPRDTKAFFGQGTRLTVV.

This clone showed up just once. This chain joins TRBV29-1 and TRBJ1-1; TRBD1 might be the D (5 bases). The V and J ends lost 4 bases and 5 bases respectively, with 8 bases between them. CDR1 and CDR2 from the germline V gene are SQVTM and ANQGSEA. The CDR3 is 11 amino acids. The CDR3 loop reads CSVGSGTEAFF. The CDR3 nucleotides are TGCAGCGTTGGATCAGGGACTGAAGCTTTCTTT.